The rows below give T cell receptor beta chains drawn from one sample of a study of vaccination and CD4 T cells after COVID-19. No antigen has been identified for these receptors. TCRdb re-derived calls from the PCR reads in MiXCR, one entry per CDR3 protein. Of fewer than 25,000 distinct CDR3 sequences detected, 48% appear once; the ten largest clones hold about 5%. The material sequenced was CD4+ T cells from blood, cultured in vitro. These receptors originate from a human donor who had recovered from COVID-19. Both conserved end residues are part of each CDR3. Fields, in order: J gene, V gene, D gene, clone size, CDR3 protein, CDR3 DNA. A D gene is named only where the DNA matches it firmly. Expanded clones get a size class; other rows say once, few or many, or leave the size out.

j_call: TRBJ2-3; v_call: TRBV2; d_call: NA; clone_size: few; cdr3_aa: CASTAPVTDTQYF; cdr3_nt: TGTGCCAGCACGGCCCCCGTCACAGATACGCAGTATTTT
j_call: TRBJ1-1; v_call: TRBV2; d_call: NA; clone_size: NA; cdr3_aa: CASSEMGLSGTEAFF; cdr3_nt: TGTGCCAGCAGTGAAATGGGCCTCAGTGGCACTGAAGCTTTCTTT
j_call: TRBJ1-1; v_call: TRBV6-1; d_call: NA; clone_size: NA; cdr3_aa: CASKVDFGDTEAFF; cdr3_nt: TGTGCCAGCAAAGTCGACTTCGGGGACACTGAAGCTTTCTTT
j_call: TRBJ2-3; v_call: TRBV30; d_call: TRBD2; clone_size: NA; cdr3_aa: CAWMPSGRADTQYF; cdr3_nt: TGTGCCTGGATGCCTAGCGGGAGAGCAGATACGCAGTATTTT
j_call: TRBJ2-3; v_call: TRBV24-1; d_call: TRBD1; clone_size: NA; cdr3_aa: CATSDPGQGGRTDTQYF; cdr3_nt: TGTGCCACCAGTGACCCGGGACAGGGCGGCCGCACAGATACGCAGTATTTT
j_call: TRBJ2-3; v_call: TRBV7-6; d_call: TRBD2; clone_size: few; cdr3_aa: CASSELAQSTDTQYF; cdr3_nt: TGTGCCAGCAGCGAACTAGCGCAGAGCACAGATACGCAGTATTTT
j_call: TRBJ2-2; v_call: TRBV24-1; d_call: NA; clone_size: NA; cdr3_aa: CATSDNRDSATGELFF; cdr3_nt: TGTGCCACCAGTGACAACCGGGACTCTGCTACCGGGGAGCTGTTTTTT
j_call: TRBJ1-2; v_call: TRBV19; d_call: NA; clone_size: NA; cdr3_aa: CASTEENYGYTF; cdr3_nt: TGTGCCAGTACTGAAGAGAACTATGGCTACACCTTC
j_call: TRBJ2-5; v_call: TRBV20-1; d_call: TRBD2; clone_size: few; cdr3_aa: CSARVTSGSGETQYF; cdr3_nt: TGCAGTGCTAGAGTGACTAGCGGGAGTGGAGAGACCCAGTACTTC
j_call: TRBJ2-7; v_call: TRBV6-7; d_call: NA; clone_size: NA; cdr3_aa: CASISEWTDTYEQYF; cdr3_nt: TGTGCCAGCATTTCCGAATGGACAGATACCTACGAGCAGTACTTC
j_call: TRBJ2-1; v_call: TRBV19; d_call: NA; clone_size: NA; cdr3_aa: CASIGGAIYNEQFF; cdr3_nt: TGTGCCAGTATCGGCGGGGCCATATACAATGAGCAGTTCTTC
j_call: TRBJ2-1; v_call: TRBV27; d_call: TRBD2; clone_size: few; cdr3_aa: CASTPGLGRVNEQFF; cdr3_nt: TGTGCCAGCACCCCCGGACTAGGGCGGGTCAATGAGCAGTTCTTC
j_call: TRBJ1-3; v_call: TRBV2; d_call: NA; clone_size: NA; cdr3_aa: CASSGPTERNTIYF; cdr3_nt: TGTGCCAGCAGCGGCCCGACAGAGAGAAACACCATATATTTT
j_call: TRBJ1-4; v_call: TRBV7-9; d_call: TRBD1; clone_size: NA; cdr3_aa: CASSLGGAGGASKLFF; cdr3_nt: TGTGCCAGCAGCTTAGGAGGTGCAGGGGGCGCCTCAAAACTGTTTTTT
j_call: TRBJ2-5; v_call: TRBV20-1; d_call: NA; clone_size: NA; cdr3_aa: CSAALTGQETQYF; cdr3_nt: TGCAGTGCCGCCCTGACTGGGCAAGAGACCCAGTACTTC
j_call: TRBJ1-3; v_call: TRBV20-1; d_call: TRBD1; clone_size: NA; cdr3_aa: CSATTGGGSGNTIYF; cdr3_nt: TGCAGTGCTACCACAGGGGGCGGCTCTGGAAACACCATATATTTT
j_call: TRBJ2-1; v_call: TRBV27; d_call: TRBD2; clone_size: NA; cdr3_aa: CASTRQASGRRLQFF; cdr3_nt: TGTGCCAGCACCCGACAGGCTAGCGGGCGCCGCCTCCAGTTCTTC
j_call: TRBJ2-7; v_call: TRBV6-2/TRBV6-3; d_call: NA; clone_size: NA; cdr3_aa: CASSPFWEEQYF; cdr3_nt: TGTGCCAGCAGCCCCTTCTGGGAAGAGCAGTACTTC
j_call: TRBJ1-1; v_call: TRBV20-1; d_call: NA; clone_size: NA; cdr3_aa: CSASIPGHLNTEAFF; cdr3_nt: TGCAGTGCTAGCATCCCGGGACACCTGAACACTGAAGCTTTCTTT
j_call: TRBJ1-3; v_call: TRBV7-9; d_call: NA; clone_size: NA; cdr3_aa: CASSPQAPPDTIYF; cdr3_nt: TGTGCCAGCAGCCCCCAGGCCCCCCCGGACACCATATATTTT
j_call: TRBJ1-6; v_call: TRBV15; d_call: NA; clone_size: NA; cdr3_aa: CATSRDDSPLHF; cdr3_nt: TGTGCCACCAGCAGAGATGATTCACCCCTCCACTTT
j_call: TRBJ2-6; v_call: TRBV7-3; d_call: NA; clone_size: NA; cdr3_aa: CASSLFSTAGANVLTF; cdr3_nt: TGTGCCAGCAGCTTATTCTCGACAGCTGGGGCCAACGTCCTGACTTTC
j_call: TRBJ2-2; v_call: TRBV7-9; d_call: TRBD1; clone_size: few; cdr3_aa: CASSSRQGNTGELFF; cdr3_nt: TGTGCCAGCAGCTCCCGACAGGGGAACACCGGGGAGCTGTTTTTT
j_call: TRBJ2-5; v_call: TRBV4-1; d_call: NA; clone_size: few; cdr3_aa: CASSPFREETQYF; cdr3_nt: TGCGCCAGCAGCCCCTTCAGGGAAGAGACCCAGTACTTC
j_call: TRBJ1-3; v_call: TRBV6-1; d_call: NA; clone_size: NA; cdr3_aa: CASRPNGGNTIYF; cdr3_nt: TGTGCCAGCAGGCCGAATGGCGGAAACACCATATATTTT
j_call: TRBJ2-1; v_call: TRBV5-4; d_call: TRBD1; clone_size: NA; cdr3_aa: CASSFTDRGGLNEQFF; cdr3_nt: TGTGCCAGCAGCTTTACCGACAGGGGGGGGTTGAATGAGCAGTTCTTC
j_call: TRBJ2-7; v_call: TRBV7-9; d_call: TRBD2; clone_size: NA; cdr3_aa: CASSPGLRETFYEQYF; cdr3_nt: TGTGCCAGCAGCCCTGGGTTGCGGGAGACCTTCTACGAGCAGTACTTC
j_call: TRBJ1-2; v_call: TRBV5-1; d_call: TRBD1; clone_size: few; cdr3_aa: CASSGTPDRGYGYTF; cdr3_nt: TGCGCCAGCAGCGGCACCCCGGACAGGGGCTATGGCTACACCTTC
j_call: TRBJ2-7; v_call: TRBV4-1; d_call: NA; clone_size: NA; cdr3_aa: CASSQNGLAAYEQYF; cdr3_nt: TGCGCCAGCAGCCAAAACGGACTCGCAGCCTACGAGCAGTACTTC
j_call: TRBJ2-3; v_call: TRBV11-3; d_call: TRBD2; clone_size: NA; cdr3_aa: CASGSGGGATDTQYF; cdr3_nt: TGTGCCAGCGGGAGCGGGGGCGGGGCGACAGATACGCAGTATTTT
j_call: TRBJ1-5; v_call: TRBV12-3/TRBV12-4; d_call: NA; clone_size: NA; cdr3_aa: CASARKGIGFQPQHF; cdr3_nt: TGTGCCAGCGCAAGGAAGGGGATAGGTTTTCAGCCCCAGCATTTT
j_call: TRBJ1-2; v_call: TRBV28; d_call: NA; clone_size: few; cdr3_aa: CASTVGGTIYGYTF; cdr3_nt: TGTGCCAGCACCGTTGGGGGGACAATCTATGGCTACACCTTC
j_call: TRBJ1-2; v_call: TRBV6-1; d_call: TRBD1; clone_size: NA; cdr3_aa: CASSEPGQGFVGYTF; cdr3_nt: TGTGCCAGCAGTGAACCCGGACAGGGGTTTGTCGGCTACACCTTC
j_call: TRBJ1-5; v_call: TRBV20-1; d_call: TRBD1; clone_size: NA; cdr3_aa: CSAQPGTGINQPQHF; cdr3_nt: TGCAGTGCTCAGCCCGGGACAGGGATTAATCAGCCCCAGCATTTT
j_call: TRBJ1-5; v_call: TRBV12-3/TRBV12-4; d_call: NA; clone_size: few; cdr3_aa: CASSRQGAVSQPQHF; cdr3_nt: TGTGCCAGCAGCCGACAAGGAGCCGTCAGCCAGCCCCAGCATTTT
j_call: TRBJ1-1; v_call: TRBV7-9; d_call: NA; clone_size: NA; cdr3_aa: CASSLRGANTEAFF; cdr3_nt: TGTGCCAGCAGCTTACGGGGGGCGAACACTGAAGCTTTCTTT
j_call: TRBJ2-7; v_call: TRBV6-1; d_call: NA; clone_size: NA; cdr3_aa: CASRPQAGGPYEQYF; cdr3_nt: TGTGCCAGCAGGCCCCAGGCAGGGGGGCCTTACGAGCAGTACTTC
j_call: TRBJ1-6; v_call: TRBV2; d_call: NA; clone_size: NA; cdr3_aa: CASSGLNFNPPLHF; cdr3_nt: TGTGCCAGCAGTGGGCTTAATTTTAATCCACCCCTCCACTTT
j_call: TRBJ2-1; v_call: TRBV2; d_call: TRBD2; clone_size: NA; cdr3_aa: CASSELAGGPSEQFF; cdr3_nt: TGTGCCAGCAGTGAGCTAGCGGGAGGGCCCAGTGAGCAGTTCTTC
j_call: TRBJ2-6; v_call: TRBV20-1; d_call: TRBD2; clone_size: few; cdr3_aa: CSARGEGLSGANVLTF; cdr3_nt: TGCAGTGCTAGGGGGGAGGGGCTCTCTGGGGCCAACGTCCTGACTTTC
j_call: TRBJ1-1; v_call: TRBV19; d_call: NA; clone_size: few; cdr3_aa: CASSIGLLREAFF; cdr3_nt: TGTGCCAGTAGTATTGGACTCCTAAGAGAGGCTTTCTTT
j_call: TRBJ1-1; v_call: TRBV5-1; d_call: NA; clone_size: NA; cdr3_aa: CASSLQQGSEAFF; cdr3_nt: TGCGCCAGCAGCCTACAACAGGGTTCTGAAGCTTTCTTT
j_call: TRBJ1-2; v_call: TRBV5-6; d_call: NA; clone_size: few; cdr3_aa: CASSWGRGGYTF; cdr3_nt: TGTGCCAGCAGCTGGGGCAGGGGTGGCTACACCTTC
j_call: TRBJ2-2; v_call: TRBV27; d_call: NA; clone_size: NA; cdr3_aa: CASSLWGGENTGELFF; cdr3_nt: TGTGCCAGCAGTTTATGGGGTGGCGAGAACACCGGGGAGCTGTTTTTT
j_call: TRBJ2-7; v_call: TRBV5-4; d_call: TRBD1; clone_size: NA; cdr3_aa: CASRTLGQNYEQYF; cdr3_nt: TGTGCCAGCAGGACACTGGGACAGAACTACGAGCAGTACTTC
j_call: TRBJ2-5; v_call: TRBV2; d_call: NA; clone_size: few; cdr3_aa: CASSVEGQETQYF; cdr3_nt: TGTGCCAGCAGTGTTGAGGGTCAAGAGACCCAGTACTTC
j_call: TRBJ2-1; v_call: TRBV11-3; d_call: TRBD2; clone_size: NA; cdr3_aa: CASSRGLAGGPVQFF; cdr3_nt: TGTGCCAGCAGCCGGGGACTAGCGGGAGGGCCAGTGCAGTTCTTC
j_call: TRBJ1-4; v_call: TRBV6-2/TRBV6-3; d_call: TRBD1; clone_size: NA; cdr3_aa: CASSRAGQGAREKLFF; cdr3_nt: TGTGCCAGCAGCCGGGCTGGACAGGGGGCGCGGGAAAAACTGTTTTTT
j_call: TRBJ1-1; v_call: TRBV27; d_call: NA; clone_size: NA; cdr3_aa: CASGRVGGTEAFF; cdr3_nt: TGTGCCAGCGGAAGAGTGGGGGGCACTGAAGCTTTCTTT
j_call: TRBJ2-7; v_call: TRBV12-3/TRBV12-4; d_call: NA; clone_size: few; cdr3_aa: CASSWPPKGEQYF; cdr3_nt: TGTGCCAGCAGTTGGCCCCCCAAAGGGGAGCAGTACTTC
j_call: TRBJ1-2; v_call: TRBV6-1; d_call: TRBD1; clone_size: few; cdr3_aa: CASTSQGGGYGYTF; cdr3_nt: TGTGCCAGCACCTCGCAGGGGGGGGGGTATGGCTACACCTTC
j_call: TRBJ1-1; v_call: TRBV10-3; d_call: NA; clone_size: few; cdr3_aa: CAITATANTEAFF; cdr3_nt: TGTGCCATCACCGCGACAGCGAACACTGAAGCTTTCTTT
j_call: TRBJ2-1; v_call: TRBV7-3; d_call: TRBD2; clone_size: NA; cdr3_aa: CASSLGWTSGGQDEQFF; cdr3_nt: TGTGCCAGCAGCTTGGGATGGACTAGCGGGGGGCAGGATGAGCAGTTCTTC